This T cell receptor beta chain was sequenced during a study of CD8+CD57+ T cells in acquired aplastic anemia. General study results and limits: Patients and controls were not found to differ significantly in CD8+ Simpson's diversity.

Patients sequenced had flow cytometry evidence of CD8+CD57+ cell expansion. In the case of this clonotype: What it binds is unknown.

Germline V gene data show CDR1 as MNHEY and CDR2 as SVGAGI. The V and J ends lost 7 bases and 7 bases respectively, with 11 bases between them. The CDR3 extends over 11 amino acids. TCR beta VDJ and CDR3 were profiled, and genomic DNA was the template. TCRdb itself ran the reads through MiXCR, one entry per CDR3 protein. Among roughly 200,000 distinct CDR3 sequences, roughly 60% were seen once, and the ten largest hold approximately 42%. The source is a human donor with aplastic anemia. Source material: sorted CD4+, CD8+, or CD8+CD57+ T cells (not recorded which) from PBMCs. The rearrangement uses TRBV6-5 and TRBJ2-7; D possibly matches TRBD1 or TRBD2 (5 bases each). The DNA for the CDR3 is TGTGCCAGCACCGGGAAGGGGGAGCAGTACTTC. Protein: CASTGKGEQYF.